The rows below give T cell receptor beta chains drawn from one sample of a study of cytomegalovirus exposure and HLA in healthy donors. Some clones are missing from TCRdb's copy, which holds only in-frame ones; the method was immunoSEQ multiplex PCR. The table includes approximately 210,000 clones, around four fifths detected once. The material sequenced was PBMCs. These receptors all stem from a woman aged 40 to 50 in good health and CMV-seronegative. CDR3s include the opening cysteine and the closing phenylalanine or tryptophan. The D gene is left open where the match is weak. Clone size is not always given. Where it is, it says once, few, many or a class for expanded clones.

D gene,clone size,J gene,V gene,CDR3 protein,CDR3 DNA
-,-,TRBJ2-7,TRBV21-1,CASSKPAFDRYYEQYF,TGTGCCAGCAGCAAACCTGCCTTCGACAGATACTACGAGCAGTACTTC
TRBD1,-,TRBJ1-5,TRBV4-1,CASSQDNRGRLYSNQPQHF,TGCGCCAGCAGCCAAGATAACAGGGGGCGGTTGTATAGCAATCAGCCCCAGCATTTT
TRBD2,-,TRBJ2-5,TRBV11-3,CASSLDSAAGGDETQYF,TGTGCCAGCAGCTTAGATTCGGCCGCGGGAGGGGATGAGACCCAGTACTTC
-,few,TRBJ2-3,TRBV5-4,CASRNFATTDTQYF,TGTGCCAGCAGGAATTTTGCTACCACAGATACGCAGTATTTT
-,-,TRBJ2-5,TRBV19,CASSKRKETQYF,TGTGCCAGTAGTAAGCGGAAAGAGACCCAGTACTTC
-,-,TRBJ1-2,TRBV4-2,CASSQDSYGYTF,TGTGCCAGCAGCCAAGATAGCTATGGCTACACCTTC
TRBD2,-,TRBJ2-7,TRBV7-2,CASSLEGLVRDEQYF,TGTGCCAGCAGCTTAGAAGGACTAGTTAGGGACGAGCAGTACTTC
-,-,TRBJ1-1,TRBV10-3,CAITSLKGGNYAEAFF,TGTGCCATCACCTCACTCAAGGGGGGGAACTACGCTGAAGCTTTCTTT
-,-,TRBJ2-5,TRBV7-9,CASSRRGGEETQYF,TGTGCCAGCAGTCGGAGGGGGGGAGAGGAGACCCAGTACTTC
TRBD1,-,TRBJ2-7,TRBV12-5,CASGPGQGAGPGGEQYF,TGTGCTAGTGGTCCCGGACAGGGGGCAGGACCCGGCGGCGAGCAGTACTTC
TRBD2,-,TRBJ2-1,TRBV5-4,CASSGQGLVIYNEQFF,TGTGCCAGCAGCGGGCAAGGACTAGTAATCTACAATGAGCAGTTCTTC
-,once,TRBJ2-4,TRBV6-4,CASKPLMRYIQYF,TGTGCCAGCAAACCGCTGATGAGGTACATTCAGTACTTC
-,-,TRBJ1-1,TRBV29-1,CSVRGRGAGNTEAFF,TGCAGCGTGCGGGGCCGGGGGGCGGGGAACACTGAAGCTTTCTTT
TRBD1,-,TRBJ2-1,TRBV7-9,CASKPGQHDNEQFF,TGTGCCAGTAAACCGGGACAGCACGACAATGAGCAGTTCTTC
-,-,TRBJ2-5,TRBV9,CASSRTVQQETQYF,TGTGCCAGCAGCCGAACAGTACAACAAGAGACCCAGTACTTC
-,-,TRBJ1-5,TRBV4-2,CASSKRGGALQDQPQHF,TGTGCCAGCAGCAAACGGGGGGGGGCCCTCCAAGATCAGCCCCAGCATTTT
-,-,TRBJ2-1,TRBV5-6,CASSRQDNEQFF,TGTGCCAGCAGCAGACAGGACAATGAGCAGTTCTTC
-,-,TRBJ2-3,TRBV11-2,CASSLALAAGTDTQYF,TGTGCCAGCAGCTTAGCCTTAGCGGCTGGCACAGATACGCAGTATTTT
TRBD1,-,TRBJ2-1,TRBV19,CASSYGTAINEQFF,TGTGCCAGTAGTTACGGGACAGCGATCAATGAGCAGTTCTTC
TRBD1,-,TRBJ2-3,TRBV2,CASRRMTGIFTDTQYF,TGTGCCAGCAGGCGAATGACAGGGATCTTCACAGATACGCAGTATTTT
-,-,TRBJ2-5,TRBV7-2,CASSILAQQETQYF,TGTGCCAGCAGCATACTAGCACAGCAAGAGACCCAGTACTTC
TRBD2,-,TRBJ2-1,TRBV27,CASSLGEGLGNEQFF,TGTGCCAGCAGTCTTGGGGAGGGGTTAGGCAATGAGCAGTTCTTC
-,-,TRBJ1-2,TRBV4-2,CASSPPAGENYGYTF,TGTGCCAGCAGCCCCCCGGCCGGGGAGAACTATGGCTACACCTTC
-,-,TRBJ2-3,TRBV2,CASGADLSTDTQYF,TGTGCCAGCGGAGCAGACCTTAGCACAGATACGCAGTATTTT
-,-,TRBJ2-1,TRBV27,CASSLAVRSSYNEQFF,TGTGCCAGCAGTTTAGCTGTGAGGAGCTCCTACAATGAGCAGTTCTTC
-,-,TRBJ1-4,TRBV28,CASSLGGVNEKLFF,TGTGCCAGCAGTTTGGGGGGGGTCAATGAAAAACTGTTTTTT
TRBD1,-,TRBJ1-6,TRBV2,CASSDQGQPNSPLHF,TGTGCCAGCAGTGACCAGGGACAGCCAAATTCACCCCTCCACTTT
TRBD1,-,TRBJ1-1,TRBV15,CATSPAGGEYEAFF,TGTGCCACCAGCCCGGCAGGGGGCGAATACGAAGCTTTCTTT
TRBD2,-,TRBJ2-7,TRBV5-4,CASSLGTSEGYEQYF,TGTGCCAGCAGCTTGGGGACTAGCGAGGGCTACGAGCAGTACTTC
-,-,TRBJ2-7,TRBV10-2,CASSELYEQYF,TGCGCCAGCAGTGAGCTCTACGAGCAGTACTTC
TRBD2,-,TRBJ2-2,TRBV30,CAWIGESGRSGELFF,TGTGCCTGGATCGGGGAGAGCGGGAGATCCGGGGAGCTGTTTTTT
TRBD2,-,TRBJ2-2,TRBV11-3,CASGGLAGSTGELFF,TGTGCCAGCGGCGGACTAGCGGGAAGCACCGGGGAGCTGTTTTTT
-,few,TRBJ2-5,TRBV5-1,CASGEETQYF,TGCGCCAGCGGGGAGGAGACCCAGTACTTC
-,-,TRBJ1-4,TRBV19,CASISGMTGANEKLFF,TGTGCCAGTATCTCTGGTATGACAGGTGCTAATGAAAAACTGTTTTTT
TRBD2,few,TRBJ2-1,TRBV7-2,CASSLGGGRYNEQFF,TGTGCCAGCAGCTTAGGGGGGGGAAGATACAATGAGCAGTTCTTC
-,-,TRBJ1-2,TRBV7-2,CASSLDPGNKNYGYTF,TGTGCCAGCAGCTTAGATCCGGGTAATAAAAACTATGGCTACACCTTC
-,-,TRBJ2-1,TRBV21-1,CASREKAGAIGEQFF,TGTGCCAGCCGCGAAAAAGCGGGAGCTATTGGTGAGCAGTTCTTC
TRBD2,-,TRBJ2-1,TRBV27,CASSLSRLADNEQFF,TGTGCCAGCAGTTTATCTAGACTAGCGGACAATGAGCAGTTCTTC
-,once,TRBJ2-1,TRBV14,CASSQGRYNEQFF,TGTGCCAGCAGCCAGGGGCGCTACAATGAGCAGTTCTTC
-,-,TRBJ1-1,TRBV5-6,CASSKPTGYTEAFF,TGTGCCAGCAGCAAACCGACAGGTTACACTGAAGCTTTCTTT
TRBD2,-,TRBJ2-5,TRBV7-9,CASSSDWGGETQYF,TGTGCCAGCAGCTCCGACTGGGGGGGAGAGACCCAGTACTTC
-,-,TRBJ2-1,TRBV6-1,CASSAFEQFF,TGTGCCAGCAGTGCGTTTGAGCAGTTCTTC
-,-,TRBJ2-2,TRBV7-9,CASSLYRQTNTGELFF,TGTGCCAGCAGCTTATACCGACAGACGAACACCGGGGAGCTGTTTTTT
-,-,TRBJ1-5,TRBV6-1,CASSSTAQANQPQHF,TGTGCCAGCAGTTCCACCGCGCAGGCTAATCAGCCCCAGCATTTT
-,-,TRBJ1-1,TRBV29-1,CSVEDLMEAFF,TGCAGCGTTGAAGATCTAATGGAAGCTTTCTTT
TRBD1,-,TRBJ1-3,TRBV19,CASSSDRNSGNTIYF,TGTGCCAGTAGTTCGGACAGGAACTCTGGAAACACCATATATTTT
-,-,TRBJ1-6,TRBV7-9,CASSLVQGANSPLHF,TGTGCCAGCAGCTTAGTCCAGGGTGCCAATTCACCCCTCCACTTT
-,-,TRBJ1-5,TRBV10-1,CASPGSDNEYSNQPQHF,TGCGCCAGCCCTGGGTCCGACAACGAGTATAGCAATCAGCCCCAGCATTTT
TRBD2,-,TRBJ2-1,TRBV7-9,CASSLTPLAGNEQFF,TGTGCCAGCAGCTTAACCCCGCTAGCGGGAAATGAGCAGTTCTTC
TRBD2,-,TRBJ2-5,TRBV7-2,CASSSQAGVLMETQYF,TGTGCCAGCAGCTCCCAAGCGGGAGTCTTGATGGAGACCCAGTACTTC
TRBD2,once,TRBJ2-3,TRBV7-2,CASSFAGGFSADTQYF,TGTGCCAGCAGCTTTGCGGGGGGGTTTTCCGCAGATACGCAGTATTTT
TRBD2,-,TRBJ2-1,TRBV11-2,CASSSISGSLGNEQFF,TGTGCCAGCAGCTCAATCAGCGGGAGTTTGGGGAATGAGCAGTTCTTC